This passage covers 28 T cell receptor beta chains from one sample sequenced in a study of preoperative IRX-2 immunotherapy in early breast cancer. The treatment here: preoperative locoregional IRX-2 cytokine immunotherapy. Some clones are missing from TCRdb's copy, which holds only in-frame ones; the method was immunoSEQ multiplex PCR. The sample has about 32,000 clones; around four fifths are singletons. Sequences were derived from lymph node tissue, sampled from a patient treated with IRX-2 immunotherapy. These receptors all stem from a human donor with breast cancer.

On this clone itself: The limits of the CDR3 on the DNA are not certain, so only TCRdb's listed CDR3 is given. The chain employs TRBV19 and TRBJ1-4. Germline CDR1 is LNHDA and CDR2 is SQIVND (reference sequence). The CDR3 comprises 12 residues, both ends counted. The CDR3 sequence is CASTSGDEKLFF.

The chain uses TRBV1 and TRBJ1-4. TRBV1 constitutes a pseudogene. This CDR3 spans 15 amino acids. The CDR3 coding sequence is TGCGCCAGCAGCCAAGAATCAGGCCGGGGTGAAAAACTGTTTTTT. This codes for CASSQESGRGEKLFF.

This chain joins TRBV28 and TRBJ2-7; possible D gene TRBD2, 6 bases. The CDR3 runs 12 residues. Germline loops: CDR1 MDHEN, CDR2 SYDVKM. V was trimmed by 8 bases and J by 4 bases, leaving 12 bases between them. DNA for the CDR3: TGTGCCAGCGGGGGGTTAGGATACGAGCAGTACTTC. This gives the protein CASGGLGYEQYF.

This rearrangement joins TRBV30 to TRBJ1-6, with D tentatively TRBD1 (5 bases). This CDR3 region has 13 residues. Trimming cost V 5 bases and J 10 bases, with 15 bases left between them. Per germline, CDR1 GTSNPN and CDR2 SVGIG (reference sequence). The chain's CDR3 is CAWGTDGRSPLHF. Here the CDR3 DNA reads TGTGCCTGGGGGACTGACGGAAGATCACCCCTCCACTTT.

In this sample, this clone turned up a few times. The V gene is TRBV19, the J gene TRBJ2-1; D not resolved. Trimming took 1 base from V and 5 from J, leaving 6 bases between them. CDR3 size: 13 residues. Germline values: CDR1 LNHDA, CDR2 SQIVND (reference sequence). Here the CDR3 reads CASSIGGNNEQFF. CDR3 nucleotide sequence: TGTGCCAGTAGTATAGGTGGAAACAATGAGCAGTTCTTC.

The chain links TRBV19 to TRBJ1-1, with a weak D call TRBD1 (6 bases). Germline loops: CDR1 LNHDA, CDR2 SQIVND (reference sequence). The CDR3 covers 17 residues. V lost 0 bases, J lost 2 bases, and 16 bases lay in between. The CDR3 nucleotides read TGTGCCAGTAGTATAGATTCCGGGGGGGCGGACAACACTGAAGCTTTCTTT. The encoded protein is CASSIDSGGADNTEAFF.

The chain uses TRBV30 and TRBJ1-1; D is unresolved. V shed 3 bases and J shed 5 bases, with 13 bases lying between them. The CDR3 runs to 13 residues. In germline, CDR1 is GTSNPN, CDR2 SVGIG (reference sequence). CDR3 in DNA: TGTGCCTGGAGCCCTCGCGTGTTTACTGAAGCTTTCTTT. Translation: CAWSPRVFTEAFF.

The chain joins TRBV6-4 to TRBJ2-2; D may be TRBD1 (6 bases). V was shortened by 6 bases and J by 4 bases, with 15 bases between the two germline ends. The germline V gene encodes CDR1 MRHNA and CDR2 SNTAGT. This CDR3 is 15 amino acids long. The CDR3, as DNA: TGTGCCAGCAGCCCAGGGGTTGAGGGCACCGGGGAGCTGTTTTTT. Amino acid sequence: CASSPGVEGTGELFF.

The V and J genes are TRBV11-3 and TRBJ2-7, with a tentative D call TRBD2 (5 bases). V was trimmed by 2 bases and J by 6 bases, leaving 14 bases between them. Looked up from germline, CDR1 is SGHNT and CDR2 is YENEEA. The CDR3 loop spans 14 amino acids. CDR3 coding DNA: TGTGCCAGCAGCTTAACGGGGAATCATGGCGAGCAGTACTTC. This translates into CASSLTGNHGEQYF. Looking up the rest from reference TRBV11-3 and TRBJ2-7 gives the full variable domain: EAGVVQSPRYKIIEKKQPVAFWCNPISGHNTLYWYLQNLGQGPELLIRYENEEAVDDSQLPKDRFSAERLKGVDSTLKIQPAELGDSAVYLCASSLTGNHGEQYFGPGTRLTVT.

The DNA for the CDR3 is TGTGCCACCAGCAGAGGGAGCCCCTCCACAGATACGCAGTATTTT. Protein: CATSRGSPSTDTQYF. The V and J genes are TRBV15 and TRBJ2-3; D not certain. Between the trimmed V and J ends, which lost 1 base and 2 bases, there was a span of 10 bases. The germline gives CDR1 LNHNV, CDR2 YYDKDF (reference sequence). The CDR3 sequence is 15 residues long.

The CDR3 here is CASSQVTGPSEQFF. For the CDR3, the DNA is TGCGCCAGCAGCCAAGTGACAGGCCCGAGTGAGCAGTTCTTC. The V and J genes are TRBV4-1 and TRBJ2-1; a weak D match, TRBD1 (6 bases). Germline V CDR1 and CDR2: MGHRA, YSYEKL. CDR3 length: 14 residues. Trimming left V 1 base short and J 9 bases short, with 13 bases between.

CDR3 region: CSVEDPRTGADGEQYF. CDR3 nucleotide sequence: TGCAGCGTTGAAGATCCTAGGACAGGGGCAGATGGGGAGCAGTACTTC. This chain connects TRBV29-1 to TRBJ2-7, with TRBD1 matching 9 bases. Unmatched junction bases numbered 13, after V lost 0 bases and J lost 7 bases. The CDR3 runs to 16 residues. The germline V gene encodes CDR1 SQVTM and CDR2 ANQGSEA.

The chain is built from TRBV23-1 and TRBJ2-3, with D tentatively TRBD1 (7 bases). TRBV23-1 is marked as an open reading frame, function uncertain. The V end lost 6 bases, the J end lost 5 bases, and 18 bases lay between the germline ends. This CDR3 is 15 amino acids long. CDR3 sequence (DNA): TGCGCCAGCAGCGAGAAGGGGGCGGAGGGAGATACGCAGTATTTT. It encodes CASSEKGAEGDTQYF.

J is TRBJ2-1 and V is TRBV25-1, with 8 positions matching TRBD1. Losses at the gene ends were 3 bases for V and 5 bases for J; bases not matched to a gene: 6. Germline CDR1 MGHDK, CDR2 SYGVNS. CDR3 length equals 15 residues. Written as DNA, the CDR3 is TGTGCCAGCAGTGAGAGGACAGGGATCCACAATGAGCAGTTCTTC. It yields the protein CASSERTGIHNEQFF. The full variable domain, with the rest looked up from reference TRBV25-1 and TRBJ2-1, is EADIYQTPRYLVIGTGKKITLECSQTMGHDKMYWYQQDPGMELHLIHYSYGVNSTEKGDLSSESTVSRIRTEHFPLTLESARPSHTSQYLCASSERTGIHNEQFFGPGTRLTVL.

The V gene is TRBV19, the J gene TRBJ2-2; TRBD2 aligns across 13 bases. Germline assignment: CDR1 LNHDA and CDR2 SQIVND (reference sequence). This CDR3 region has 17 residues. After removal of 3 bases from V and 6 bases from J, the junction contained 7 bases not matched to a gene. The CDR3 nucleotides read TGTGCCAGTAGTATCCGTCGGACTAGCGGGAGTCCCGGGGAGCTGTTTTTT. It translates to CASSIRRTSGSPGELFF.

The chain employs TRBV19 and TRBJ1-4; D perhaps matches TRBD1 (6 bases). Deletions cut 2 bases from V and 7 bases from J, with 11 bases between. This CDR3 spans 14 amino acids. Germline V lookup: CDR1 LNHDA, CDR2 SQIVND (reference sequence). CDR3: CASSIRRGGEKLFF. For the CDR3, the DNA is TGTGCCAGTAGTATACGCAGGGGTGGTGAAAAACTGTTTTTT.

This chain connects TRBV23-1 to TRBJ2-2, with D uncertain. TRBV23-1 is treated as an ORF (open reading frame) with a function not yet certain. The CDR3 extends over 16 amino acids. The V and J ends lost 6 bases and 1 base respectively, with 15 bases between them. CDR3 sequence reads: CASSQEVGQNTGELFF. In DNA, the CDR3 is TGCGCCAGCAGCCAAGAAGTCGGGCAGAACACCGGGGAGCTGTTTTTT.

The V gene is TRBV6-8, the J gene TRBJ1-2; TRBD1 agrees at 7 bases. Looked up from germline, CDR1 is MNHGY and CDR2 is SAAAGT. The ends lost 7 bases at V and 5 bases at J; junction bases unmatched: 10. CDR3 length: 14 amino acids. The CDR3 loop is CASNSGGASYGYTF. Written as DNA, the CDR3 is TGTGCCAGCAACTCAGGGGGAGCCTCGTATGGCTACACCTTC.

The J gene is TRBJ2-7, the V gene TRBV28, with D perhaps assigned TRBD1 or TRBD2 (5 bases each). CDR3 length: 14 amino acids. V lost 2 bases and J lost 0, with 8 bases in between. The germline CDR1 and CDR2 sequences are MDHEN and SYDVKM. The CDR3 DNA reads TGTGCCAGCAGTTTAAGGGACGCCTCCTACGAGCAGTACTTC. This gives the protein CASSLRDASYEQYF.

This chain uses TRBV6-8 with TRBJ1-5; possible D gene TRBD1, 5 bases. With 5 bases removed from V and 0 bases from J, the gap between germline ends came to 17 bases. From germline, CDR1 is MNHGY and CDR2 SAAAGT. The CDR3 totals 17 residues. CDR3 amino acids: CASSPRGWGASNQPQHF. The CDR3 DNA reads TGTGCCAGCAGTCCTCGGGGGTGGGGTGCTAGCAATCAGCCCCAGCATTTT.

This CDR3 is CSVTGLAGGGYNEQFF. CDR3 nucleotides: TGCAGCGTTACGGGACTAGCGGGAGGGGGCTACAATGAGCAGTTCTTC. The chain carries TRBV29-1 and TRBJ2-1, with 16 bases lining up with TRBD2. Per the germline V gene, CDR1 is SQVTM and CDR2 is ANQGSEA. The CDR3 has 16 amino acids. V dropped 5 bases and J dropped 3; count of bases not matched to a gene: 4.

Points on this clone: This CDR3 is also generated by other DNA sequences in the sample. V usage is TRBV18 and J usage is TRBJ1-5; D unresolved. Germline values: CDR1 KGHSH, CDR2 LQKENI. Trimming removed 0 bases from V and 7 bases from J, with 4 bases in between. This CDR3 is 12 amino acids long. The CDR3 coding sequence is TGTGCCAGCTCACCACCAAACCAGCCCCAGCATTTT. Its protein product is CASSPPNQPQHF.

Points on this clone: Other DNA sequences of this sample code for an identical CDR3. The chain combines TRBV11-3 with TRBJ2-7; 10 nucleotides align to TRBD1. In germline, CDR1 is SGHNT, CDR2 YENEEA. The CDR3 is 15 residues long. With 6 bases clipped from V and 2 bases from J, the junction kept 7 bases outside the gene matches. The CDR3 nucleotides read TGTGCCAGCAGTTCTAGTGGGACAGGGGCCTACGAGCAGTACTTC. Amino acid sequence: CASSSSGTGAYEQYF. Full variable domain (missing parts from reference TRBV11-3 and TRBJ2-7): EAGVVQSPRYKIIEKKQPVAFWCNPISGHNTLYWYLQNLGQGPELLIRYENEEAVDDSQLPKDRFSAERLKGVDSTLKIQPAELGDSAVYLCASSSSGTGAYEQYFGPGTRLTVT.

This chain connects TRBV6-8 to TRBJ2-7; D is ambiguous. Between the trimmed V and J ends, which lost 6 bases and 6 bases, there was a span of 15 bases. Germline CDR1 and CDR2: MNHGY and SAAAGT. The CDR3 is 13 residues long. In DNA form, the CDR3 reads TGTGCCAGCAGCCCGTGGTCCGGCGCCGAGCAGTACTTC. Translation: CASSPWSGAEQYF.

CDR3 amino acids: CSVRPSGTSVDTQYF. The DNA for the CDR3 is TGCAGCGTCCGTCCGAGCGGGACTTCCGTAGATACGCAGTATTTT. The chain couples TRBV29-1 to TRBJ2-3; 7 bases are shared with TRBD2. The CDR3 length is 15 residues. Germline trimming cut 6 bases from V and 5 bases from J; bases unmatched to any gene: 14. The germline gives CDR1 SQVTM, CDR2 ANQGSEA.

In DNA, the CDR3 is TGTGCCAGCAGTTCAGGGTACACTGAAGCTTTCTTT. This encodes CASSSGYTEAFF. The chain combines TRBV28 with TRBJ1-1, with D possibly matching TRBD1 (5 bases). The CDR3 sequence is 12 residues long. V lost 4 bases to trimming and J lost 3 bases, with 6 bases between them. Germline-derived CDR1 and CDR2 are MDHEN and SYDVKM.

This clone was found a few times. The CDR3 loop reads CASSYDQGGNTIYF. The DNA for the CDR3 is TGTGCCAGCAGTTACGACCAGGGCGGAAACACCATATATTTT. The V and J genes are TRBV6-8 and TRBJ1-3, with D possibly matching TRBD1 (5 bases). The CDR3 runs to 14 residues. Trimming removed 2 bases at V and 4 bases at J, with 9 bases between. Germline values: CDR1 MNHGY, CDR2 SAAAGT.

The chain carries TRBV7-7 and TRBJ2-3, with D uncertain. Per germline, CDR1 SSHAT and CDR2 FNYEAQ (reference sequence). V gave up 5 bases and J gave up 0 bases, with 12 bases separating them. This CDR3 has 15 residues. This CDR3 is CASSTRVGSTDTQYF. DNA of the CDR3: TGTGCCAGCAGCACTCGAGTCGGGAGCACAGATACGCAGTATTTT.